Below, one TCR beta chain is given with its context. Its target is not known. Method: immunoSEQ multiplex PCR; TCRdb's copy keeps in-frame clones and lacks some. Of roughly 350,000 clones in the sample, about nine tenths were seen once. The sample originates from a study of Ad26.COV2.S vaccination and SARS-CoV-2 variants. At the level of the study: The trial was COV1001 and the donor's arm was Ad26.COV2.S. The study gave Ad26.COV2.S intramuscularly, once or twice 56 days apart. Whole-study findings and limits: Vaccine recipients and placebo recipients showed similar non-spike TCR breadth.

The CDR3 runs to 15 residues. V was shortened by 5 bases and J by 5 bases, with 19 bases between the two germline ends. Germline CDR1 SGHVS, CDR2 FNYEAQ. The treatment was: around 19 received Ad26.COV2.S at low or high dose, single or two shots; 5 received placebo; per-sample allocation not given. Samples came from day 63 after the first vaccine or placebo injection. Ad26.COV2.S expressed prefusion-stabilized spike from the original Wuhan strain. The sequences come from peripheral blood, collected in a trial of Ad26.COV2.S vaccine versus placebo. This clonotype originated in a person between 18 and 65 years old who received the Ad26.COV2.S COVID-19 vaccine or a placebo. The chain joins TRBV7-6 to TRBJ2-7; tentatively, D is TRBD2 (6 bases). CDR3 nucleotides: TGTGCCAGCAGCACAATCGGGACTGTTGGCAACGAGCAGTACTTC. The encoded protein is CASSTIGTVGNEQYF.